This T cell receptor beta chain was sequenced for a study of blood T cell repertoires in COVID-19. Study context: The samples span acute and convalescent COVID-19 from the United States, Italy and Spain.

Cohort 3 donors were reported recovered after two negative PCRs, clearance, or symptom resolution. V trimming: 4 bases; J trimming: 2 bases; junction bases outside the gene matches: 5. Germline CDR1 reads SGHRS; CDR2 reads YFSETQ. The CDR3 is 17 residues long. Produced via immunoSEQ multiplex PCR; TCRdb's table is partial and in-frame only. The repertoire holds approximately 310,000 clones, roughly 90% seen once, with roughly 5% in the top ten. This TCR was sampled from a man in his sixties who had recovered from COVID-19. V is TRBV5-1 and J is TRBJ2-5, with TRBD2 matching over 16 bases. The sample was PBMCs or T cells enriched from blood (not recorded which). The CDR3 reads CASSTGLAGGRQETQYF. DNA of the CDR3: TGCGCCAGCAGCACGGGACTAGCGGGAGGGCGGCAAGAGACCCAGTACTTC.